The present T cell receptor (beta chain) was sequenced within a study of blood T cell repertoires in COVID-19. Study-wide context: Sites across the United States, Italy and Spain contributed samples from acute and convalescent COVID-19.

Trimming took off 10 bases at V and 0 bases at J, with 16 bases between the two ends. This CDR3 comprises 14 residues. Germline V gives CDR1 MNHEY, CDR2 SVGAGI. Original processing notes: Nucleated cell number was recorded as an estimate derived from reference gene primer amplification. The repertoire was sequenced with immunoSEQ multiplex PCR; TCRdb's copy has only in-frame clones and lacks some. Clonal size and the V and J genes are those of that table, whereas D and trimming came from the DNA. The sample records 70,000 to 85,000 clones, more than 75% being singletons. The clonotype originates from a man aged 55 to 69 with acute or convalescent COVID-19. The sequenced material came from peripheral blood. V gene TRBV6-5 combines with J gene TRBJ2-7; tentative D call: TRBD2 (5 bases). For the CDR3, the DNA is TGTGCCACCTCCATCTCGGGGAGCTCCTACGAGCAGTACTTC. As protein: CATSISGSSYEQYF.